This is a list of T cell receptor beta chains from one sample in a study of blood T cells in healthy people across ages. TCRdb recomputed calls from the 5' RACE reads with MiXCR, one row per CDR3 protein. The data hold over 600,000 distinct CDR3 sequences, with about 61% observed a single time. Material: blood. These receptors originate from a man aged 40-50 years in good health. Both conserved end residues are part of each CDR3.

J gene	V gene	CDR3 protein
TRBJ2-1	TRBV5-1	CASSLETGGSSSYNEQFF
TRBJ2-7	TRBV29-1	CSVGRDRGSYEQYF
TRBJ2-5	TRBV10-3	CAISEAIVTEETQYF
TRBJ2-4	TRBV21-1	CASSKSPKWTSKNIQYF
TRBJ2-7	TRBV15	CATSRFTGGAYEQYF
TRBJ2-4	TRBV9	CTSSAPSMGNIQYF
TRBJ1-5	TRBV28	CASSFRGAWQPQHF
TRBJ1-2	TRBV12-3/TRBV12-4	CASSLRAGYGYTF
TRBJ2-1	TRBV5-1	CASSLAYTERKSSYNEQFF
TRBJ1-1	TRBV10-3	CAIGPQGDTEAFF
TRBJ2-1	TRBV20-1	CSAEDRGTVRFF
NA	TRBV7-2	CASSLGRGGGETQYF
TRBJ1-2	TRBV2	CASSDPGAINYGYTF
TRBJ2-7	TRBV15	CATSRTGRQGLYEQYF
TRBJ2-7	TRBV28	CASSFDREIYEQYF
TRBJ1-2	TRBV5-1	CASSDGQGNYNYGYTF
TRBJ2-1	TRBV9	CASSVGGEGFNEQFF
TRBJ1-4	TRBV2	CASRQTGVVEKLFF
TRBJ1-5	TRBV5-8	CASSWDWVNQPQHF
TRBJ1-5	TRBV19	CASSGARDGQPQHF
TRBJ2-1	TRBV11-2	CASRSGTSGGFGHNEQFF
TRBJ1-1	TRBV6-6	CASSLTGQGTSEAFF
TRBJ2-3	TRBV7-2	CASSPTGGGTMNTQYF
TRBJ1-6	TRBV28	CASSYQERLAYNSPLHF
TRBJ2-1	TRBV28	CASRRGGFSNNEQFF
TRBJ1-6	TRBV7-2	CASSSPGRGSRSPLHF